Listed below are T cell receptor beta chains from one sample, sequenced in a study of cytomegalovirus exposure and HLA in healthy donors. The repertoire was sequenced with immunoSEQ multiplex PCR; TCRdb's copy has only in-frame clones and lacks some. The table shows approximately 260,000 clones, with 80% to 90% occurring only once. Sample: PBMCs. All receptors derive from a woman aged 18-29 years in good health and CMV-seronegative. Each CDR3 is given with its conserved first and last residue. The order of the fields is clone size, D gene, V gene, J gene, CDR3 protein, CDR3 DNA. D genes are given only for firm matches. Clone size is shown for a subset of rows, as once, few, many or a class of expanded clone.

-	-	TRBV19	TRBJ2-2	CASTDWRGGHTGELFF	TGTGCCAGTACCGACTGGCGGGGAGGACACACCGGGGAGCTGTTTTTT
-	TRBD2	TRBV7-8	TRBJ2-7	CASSTGTSAYEQYF	TGTGCCAGCAGCACGGGCACTAGCGCTTACGAGCAGTACTTC
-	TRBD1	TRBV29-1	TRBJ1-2	CSTHKGTGSNYGYTF	TGCAGCACCCACAAGGGGACAGGGTCAAACTATGGCTACACCTTC
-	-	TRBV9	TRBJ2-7	CASSPPSYEQYF	TGTGCCAGCAGCCCCCCATCCTACGAGCAGTACTTC
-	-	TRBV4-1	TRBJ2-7	CASSQVGDYEQYF	TGCGCCAGCAGCCAAGTGGGCGACTACGAGCAGTACTTC
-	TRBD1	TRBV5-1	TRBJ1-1	CASSSNRGLNTEAFF	TGCGCCAGCAGCTCAAACAGGGGGCTGAACACTGAAGCTTTCTTT
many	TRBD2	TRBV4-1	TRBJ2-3	CASSHPGLAGGINTDTQYF	TGCGCCAGCAGCCACCCCGGACTAGCGGGAGGGATAAACACAGATACGCAGTATTTT
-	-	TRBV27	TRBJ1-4	CASSRTPNEKLFF	TGTGCCAGCAGCCGGACACCAAATGAAAAACTGTTTTTT
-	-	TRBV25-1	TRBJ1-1	CASSANRVAFF	TGTGCCAGCAGTGCCAACAGGGTAGCTTTCTTT
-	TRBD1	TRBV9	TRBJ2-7	CASSVGTGELYEQYF	TGTGCCAGCAGCGTAGGGACAGGGGAACTCTACGAGCAGTACTTC
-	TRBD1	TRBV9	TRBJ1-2	CASSATGVEILGYTF	TGTGCCAGCAGCGCGACAGGGGTTGAGATTTTGGGCTACACCTTC
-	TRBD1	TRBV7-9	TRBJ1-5	CASSLQGDAQPQHF	TGTGCCAGCAGCTTGCAGGGGGACGCTCAGCCCCAGCATTTT
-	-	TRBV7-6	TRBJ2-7	CASSSPVRGLFSYEQYF	TGTGCCAGCAGCTCCCCCGTCAGAGGTCTCTTTTCCTACGAGCAGTACTTC
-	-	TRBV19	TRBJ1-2	CASSIAGAGYGYTF	TGTGCCAGTAGTATTGCGGGGGCTGGTTATGGCTACACCTTC
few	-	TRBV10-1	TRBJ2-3	CASSESGLTDTQYF	TGCGCCAGCAGTGAGAGCGGACTCACAGATACGCAGTATTTT
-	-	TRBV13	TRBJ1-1	CASSSGHLTEAFF	TGTGCCAGCAGCTCCGGACACCTTACTGAAGCTTTCTTT
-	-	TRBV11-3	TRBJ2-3	CASSLGGGIDTQYF	TGTGCCAGCAGCTTAGGTGGTGGCATCGATACGCAGTATTTT
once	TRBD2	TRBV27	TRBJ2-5	CASGPLGGTSGGVVVETQYF	TGTGCCAGCGGCCCACTAGGAGGGACTAGCGGGGGGGTAGTCGTAGAGACCCAGTACTTC
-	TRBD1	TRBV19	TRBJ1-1	CASRQGMGNTEAFF	TGTGCCAGTAGACAGGGGATGGGGAACACTGAAGCTTTCTTT
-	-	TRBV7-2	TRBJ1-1	CASSPTQIDTEAFF	TGTGCCAGCAGCCCCACCCAGATTGACACTGAAGCTTTCTTT
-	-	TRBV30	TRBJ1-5	CAWSVGGGASNQPQHF	TGTGCCTGGAGTGTCGGGGGGGGCGCGAGCAATCAGCCCCAGCATTTT
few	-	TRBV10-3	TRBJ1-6	CAISESGASPLHF	TGTGCCATCAGTGAGTCGGGCGCGTCACCCCTCCACTTT
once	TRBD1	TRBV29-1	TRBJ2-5	CSVGRDSEKETQYF	TGCAGCGTTGGCCGGGACAGTGAGAAAGAGACCCAGTACTTC
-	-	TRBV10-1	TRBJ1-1	CASRGPGGTEAFF	TGCGCCAGCAGGGGCCCCGGCGGGACTGAAGCTTTCTTT
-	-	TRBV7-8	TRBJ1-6	CASSLVLVGRGKSPLHF	TGTGCCAGCAGCTTAGTTTTGGTTGGCAGGGGTAAATCACCCCTCCACTTT
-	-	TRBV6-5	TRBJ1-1	CASSLGQGAFF	TGTGCCAGCAGCTTAGGACAAGGAGCTTTCTTT
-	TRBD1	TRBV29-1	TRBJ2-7	CSVGTGRAYEQYF	TGCAGCGTTGGGACAGGGAGAGCCTACGAGCAGTACTTC
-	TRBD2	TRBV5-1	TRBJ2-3	CASSLVAASGTFTDTQYF	TGCGCCAGCAGCTTGGTCGCGGCTAGCGGGACTTTCACAGATACGCAGTATTTT
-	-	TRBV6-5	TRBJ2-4	CASSLQGAKNIQYF	TGTGCCAGCAGTTTACAGGGAGCCAAAAACATTCAGTACTTC